The sequence of this T cell receptor (beta chain) was determined in a study of shared clonotypes between healthy human individuals. The overall study: Each donor contributed plates that comprised three CD4 naive, three CD4 memory, two CD8 naive and one CD8 memory.

From germline, CDR1 is SGHTA and CDR2 FQGTGA. This CDR3 has 15 amino acids. The germline V and J ends were trimmed by 5 bases and 9 bases, with 20 bases remaining between them. Measured with immunoSEQ multiplex PCR; TCRdb has only the in-frame clones, and not every one. Here the sample spans 600,000 to 750,000 clones, approximately 75% being singletons. This clone was seen a few times. Its antigen is still unknown. Study results and limitations: Few donors restricted represented genetic and exposure-history diversity.

The sequenced sample consisted of memory CD4+ T cells sorted from blood. Indicated subset: CD45RA-negative fraction. The source is a woman aged 25 to 39 in good health. The gene calls are TRBV7-3 and TRBJ2-1; no firm D call. For the CDR3, the DNA is TGTGCCAGCAGCCCCAACCCGGCTAGTTTCCCTGAGCAGTTCTTC. Amino acids: CASSPNPASFPEQFF.